The 21 T cell receptor beta chains given below trace back to one sample, sequenced in a study of blood T cell repertoires in COVID-19. TCRdb keeps only in-frame clones here, not all; method: immunoSEQ multiplex PCR. Found here are 190,000 or so clones, 85% to 90% of them singletons; the top ten hold 0.85% to 0.95%. Sample: peripheral blood. Every receptor here comes from a woman aged 18-29 years who had recovered from COVID-19.

V gene TRBV11-3 combines with J gene TRBJ2-3; TRBD1 might be the D (6 bases). This CDR3 region has 13 residues. Germline loops: CDR1 SGHNT, CDR2 YENEEA. Trimming left V 5 bases short and J 4 bases short, with 10 bases between. The CDR3 nucleotides read TGTGCCAGCAGCACTACAGGGTCAGATACGCAGTATTTT. Its translation is CASSTTGSDTQYF.

V is TRBV5-5 and J is TRBJ2-1; 7 nucleotides line up with TRBD2. V shed 4 bases, J shed 6 bases, and the junction held 4 bases outside the gene matches. Germline V lookup: CDR1 SGHKS, CDR2 YYEKEE (reference sequence). The CDR3 runs to 13 residues. In DNA, the CDR3 is TGTGCCAGCAGCACGGGACTATTCAATGAGCAGTTCTTC. Translated: CASSTGLFNEQFF.

V gene TRBV6-2 or TRBV6-3 combines with J gene TRBJ1-1; weak D call: TRBD1 (6 bases). The germline V gene has CDR1 MNHEY and CDR2 SVGEGT. The V end was cut by 4 bases, the J end by 0 bases, with 12 bases between. This CDR3 has 15 residues. CDR3 in amino acids: CASSSRTALNTEAFF. The DNA for the CDR3 is TGTGCCAGCAGTTCTCGGACAGCCTTGAACACTGAAGCTTTCTTT.

This chain links TRBV7-9 with TRBJ1-5, with TRBD1 as a possible D gene (6 bases). CDR1 and CDR2 (germline): SEHNR, FQNEAQ (reference sequence). V was trimmed by 5 bases and J by 4 bases, leaving 9 bases between them. The CDR3 covers 13 residues. CDR3 DNA sequence: TGTGCCAGCAGCCAAACAGGGAATCAGCCCCAGCATTTT. Translation: CASSQTGNQPQHF.

V is TRBV19 and J is TRBJ2-1, with D tentatively TRBD1 (5 bases). With 5 bases removed from V and 4 bases from J, the gap between germline ends came to 12 bases. Germline V gene sequence: CDR1 LNHDA, CDR2 SQIVND (reference sequence). The CDR3 sequence is 14 residues long. Here the CDR3 DNA reads TGTGCCAGTAGTTCTCATCAGGGTTACAATGAGCAGTTCTTC. Protein product: CASSSHQGYNEQFF. The complete variable domain, with remaining parts taken from reference TRBV19 and TRBJ2-1, reads DGGITQSPKYLFRKEGQNVTLSCEQNLNHDAMYWYRQDPGQGLRLIYYSQIVNDFQKGDIAEGYSVSREKKESFPLTVTSAQKNPTAFYLCASSSHQGYNEQFFGPGTRLTVL.

The CDR3 spells CASSVRGGTEAFF. In DNA form, the CDR3 reads TGTGCCAGCAGCGTAAGGGGGGGCACTGAAGCTTTCTTT. The V and J genes are TRBV9 and TRBJ1-1, with a weak D call TRBD1 (6 bases). The V and J ends lost 1 base and 4 bases respectively, with 8 bases between them. CDR1 is SGDLS, CDR2 YYNGEE, per germline. This CDR3 spans 13 amino acids.

This clone has a single count. The gene calls are TRBV9 and TRBJ1-2; 9 bases agree with TRBD1. The CDR3 totals 17 residues. Germline CDR1 reads SGDLS; CDR2 reads YYNGEE. V was pared by 4 bases and J by 1 base, with 11 bases of the junction left unmatched. CDR3 region: CASSPSGQGLFNYGYTF. CDR3 in DNA: TGTGCCAGCAGCCCGTCGGGACAGGGCCTTTTTAACTATGGCTACACCTTC.

J is TRBJ1-1 and V is TRBV28, with TRBD1 matching over 7 bases. The CDR3 is 17 residues long. CDR1 is MDHEN, CDR2 SYDVKM, per germline. The J segment lost 0 bases and the V segment lost 3 bases, leaving 10 bases of the junction unmatched. CDR3 nucleotides: TGTGCCAGCAGTTTTATAAGGGGGCGCAATGTGAACACTGAAGCTTTCTTT. Translating it yields CASSFIRGRNVNTEAFF.

The rearrangement links TRBV24-1 to TRBJ2-3; D is unresolved. The CDR3 is 16 residues long. Germline values: CDR1 KGHDR, CDR2 SFDVKD. Trimming removed 1 base from V and 0 bases from J, with 10 bases in between. The CDR3 DNA follows: TGTGCCACCAGTGATTTCACCGGGTCGAGCACAGATACGCAGTATTTT. It is translated as CATSDFTGSSTDTQYF.

This clone was observed once. The V and J genes are TRBV19 and TRBJ1-1; D possibly corresponds to TRBD1 (5 bases). This CDR3 region has 14 residues. Trimming left V 3 bases short and J 0 bases short, with 8 bases between. Germline V gene sequence: CDR1 LNHDA, CDR2 SQIVND (reference sequence). For the CDR3, the DNA is TGTGCCAGTAGTATTCTGGACATGAACACTGAAGCTTTCTTT. This translates into CASSILDMNTEAFF. Full variable domain (missing parts from reference TRBV19 and TRBJ1-1): DGGITQSPKYLFRKEGQNVTLSCEQNLNHDAMYWYRQDPGQGLRLIYYSQIVNDFQKGDIAEGYSVSREKKESFPLTVTSAQKNPTAFYLCASSILDMNTEAFFGQGTRLTVV.

The rearrangement links TRBV6-2 or TRBV6-3 to TRBJ1-2, with D uncertain. This CDR3 region has 13 residues. Trimming left V 5 bases short and J 1 base short, with 8 bases between. Germline V gene lookup returns CDR1 MNHEY and CDR2 SVGEGT. The CDR3: CASSRGVNYGYTF. The CDR3 DNA is TGTGCCAGCAGTAGAGGAGTTAACTATGGCTACACCTTC.

The genes are TRBV28 and TRBJ2-7; 12 positions agree with TRBD1. The germline V gene encodes CDR1 MDHEN and CDR2 SYDVKM. This CDR3 spans 16 amino acids. Losses at the gene ends were 7 bases for V and 0 bases for J; bases not matched to a gene: 7. CDR3 sequence (DNA): TGTGCCAGCATTACCGCGGGACAGGGGGCCTCCTACGAGCAGTACTTC. Translating gives CASITAGQGASYEQYF.

This chain links TRBV6-4 with TRBJ1-3; D ambiguous. The CDR3 has 15 residues. Germline V lookup: CDR1 MRHNA, CDR2 SNTAGT. V was shortened by 5 bases and J by 0 bases, with 11 bases between the two germline ends. The CDR3 loop reads CASSPRGFSGNTIYF. CDR3 bases: TGTGCCAGCAGTCCCAGAGGGTTCTCTGGAAACACCATATATTTT.

V and J are TRBV1 and TRBJ2-1; no DNA check was done on the table's D call, TRBD2. TRBV1 has pseudogene status. There are 17 residues in the CDR3. The CDR3 is CTSSQGGGTSEINEQFF. CDR3 bases: TGCACCAGCAGCCAAGGGGGCGGGACTAGCGAGATAAATGAGCAGTTCTTC.

This clone was counted a single time. V and J are TRBV6-5 and TRBJ2-1; 7 nucleotides agree with TRBD2. CDR1 is MNHEY, CDR2 SVGAGI, per germline. The CDR3 consists of 15 residues. The trim removed 6 bases at V and 0 bases at J, leaving 5 bases unmatched. CDR3 nucleotide sequence: TGTGCCAGCAGAGCAGCGGGGAGCTCCTACAATGAGCAGTTCTTC. As protein: CASRAAGSSYNEQFF.

This sequence joins TRBV7-9 and TRBJ1-4, with D hard to call. The CDR3 length is 13 residues. Trimming cost V 0 bases and J 6 bases, with 5 bases left between them. The germline V gene encodes CDR1 SEHNR and CDR2 FQNEAQ (reference sequence). The DNA of the CDR3 is TGTGCCAGCAGCTTAGCGGGCGATGAAAAACTGTTTTTT. The encoded protein is CASSLAGDEKLFF. The full variable domain, its missing parts supplied by reference TRBV7-9 and TRBJ1-4, is DTGVSQNPRHKITKRGQNVTFRCDPISEHNRLYWYRQTLGQGPEFLTYFQNEAQLEKSRLLSDRFSAERPKGSFSTLEIQRTEQGDSAMYLCASSLAGDEKLFFGSGTQLSVL.

The rearrangement uses TRBV6-6 and TRBJ2-3; TRBD1 is a possible D gene (6 bases). The ends were cut back, 6 bases at V and 4 bases at J, with 17 bases in the middle. Germline loops: CDR1 MNHNY, CDR2 SVGAGI (reference sequence). The CDR3 is 15 amino acids. The DNA of the CDR3 is TGTGCCAGCAGCCCCAGACAGGTGGGGTCAGATACGCAGTATTTT. Translation gives CASSPRQVGSDTQYF.

This chain links TRBV18 with TRBJ2-5, with D perhaps matching TRBD1 (5 bases). The germline V gene encodes CDR1 KGHSH and CDR2 LQKENI. V was clipped by 1 base and J by 2 bases, with 11 bases between them. This CDR3 comprises 15 residues. The CDR3 reads CASSPRQTEQETQYF. DNA for the CDR3: TGTGCCAGCTCACCACGGCAGACAGAACAAGAGACCCAGTACTTC. The full variable domain, its missing parts supplied by reference TRBV18 and TRBJ2-5, is NAGVMQNPRHLVRRRGQEARLRCSPMKGHSHVYWYRQLPEEGLKFMVYLQKENIIDESGMPKERFSAEFPKEGPSILRIQQVVRGDSAAYFCASSPRQTEQETQYFGPGTRLLVL.

The chain combines TRBV19 with TRBJ2-1; D gene ambiguous. This CDR3 comprises 15 residues. Germline V lookup: CDR1 LNHDA, CDR2 SQIVND (reference sequence). V gave up 2 bases and J gave up 8 bases, with 16 bases separating them. The CDR3 loop is CASSILGSLWDEQFF. CDR3 nucleotides: TGTGCCAGTAGTATATTGGGCAGCCTTTGGGATGAGCAGTTCTTC.

The V and J genes are TRBV6-5 and TRBJ1-2; 9 bases line up with TRBD1. Losses at the gene ends were 2 bases for V and 2 bases for J; bases not matched to a gene: 6. Germline V gene lookup returns CDR1 MNHEY and CDR2 SVGAGI. CDR3 length: 16 residues. In DNA, the CDR3 is TGTGCCAGCAGTTACGACGGACAGGGGACCAACTATGGCTACACCTTC. Translation gives CASSYDGQGTNYGYTF.

The sample holds one count of this clone. The chain couples TRBV11-2 to TRBJ2-3; tentatively, D is TRBD1 (5 bases). The CDR3 consists of 14 residues. The V end lost 4 bases, the J end lost 4 bases, and 12 bases lay between the germline ends. Germline V lookup: CDR1 SGHAT, CDR2 FQNNGV. The CDR3 sequence is CASSSAVGADTQYF. CDR3 bases: TGTGCCAGCAGCTCCGCTGTAGGGGCAGATACGCAGTATTTT. Together with reference TRBV11-2 and TRBJ2-3, the CDR3 gives the full variable domain: EAGVAQSPRYKIIEKRQSVAFWCNPISGHATLYWYQQILGQGPKLLIQFQNNGVVDDSQLPKDRFSAERLKGVDSTLKIQPAKLEDSAVYLCASSSAVGADTQYFGPGTRLTVL.